The 30 T cell receptor beta chains below were found in one sample sequenced in a study of Ad26.COV2.S vaccination and SARS-CoV-2 variants. The assay was immunoSEQ multiplex PCR, and TCRdb's table has in-frame clones only and misses some. The sample holds roughly 300,000 clones, 88% seen once. Treatment described: around 19 received Ad26.COV2.S at low or high dose, single or two shots; roughly five received placebo; per-sample allocation not given. Sampling happened 63 days after the first vaccine or placebo injection. Material: peripheral blood, obtained in a trial of Ad26.COV2.S vaccine versus placebo. These receptors originate from a person between 18 and 65 years old who received the Ad26.COV2.S COVID-19 vaccine or a placebo.

About this clone itself: In the same sample, other DNA sequences code for this CDR3. The V and J genes are TRBV4-3 and TRBJ1-5; D gene unclear. Trimming removed 0 bases from V and 4 bases from J, with 7 bases in between. The germline V gene has CDR1 LGHNA and CDR2 YSLEER. This CDR3 has 14 residues. The CDR3 coding sequence is TGCGCCAGCAGCCAAGACCGGAGTAATCAGCCCCAGCATTTT. Translating gives CASSQDRSNQPQHF.

This chain connects TRBV19 to TRBJ1-5, with D perhaps matching TRBD1 (6 bases). Germline CDR1 and CDR2: LNHDA and SQIVND (reference sequence). V was cut by 5 bases and J by 5 bases, with 13 bases left in between. The CDR3 is 14 amino acids. The CDR3 sequence is CASSWRGRDQPQHF. The CDR3, as DNA: TGTGCCAGTAGTTGGCGGGGGCGCGATCAGCCCCAGCATTTT.

This chain uses TRBV27 with TRBJ2-7; no reliable D call. The CDR3 is made up of 14 amino acids. Trimming took 2 bases from V and 0 from J, leaving 8 bases between them. Germline CDR1 MNHEY, CDR2 SMNVEV (reference sequence). Here the CDR3 reads CASSLRRSSYEQYF. The CDR3 DNA reads TGTGCCAGCAGTTTACGAAGGAGCTCCTACGAGCAGTACTTC.

This sequence joins TRBV11-2 and TRBJ1-1; a weak D match, TRBD1 (5 bases). The V and J ends lost 0 bases and 9 bases respectively, with 14 bases between them. The germline CDR1 and CDR2 sequences are SGHAT and FQNNGV. The CDR3 is 14 residues long. CDR3 sequence reads: CASSLERLGTQAFF. CDR3 DNA: TGTGCCAGCAGCTTAGAACGATTGGGGACCCAAGCTTTCTTT.

The rearrangement uses TRBV2 and TRBJ2-2, with D hard to call. The V end lost 6 bases, the J end lost 7 bases, and 15 bases lay between the germline ends. CDR1 is SNHLY and CDR2 is FYNNEI in the germline V gene. There are 14 residues in the CDR3. In DNA, the CDR3 is TGTGCCAGCAGAGCGCCCACTGGGATCGGGGAGCTGTTTTTT. Residues: CASRAPTGIGELFF. Variable domain in full (rest from reference TRBV2 and TRBJ2-2): EPEVTQTPSHQVTQMGQEVILRCVPISNHLYFYWYRQILGQKVEFLVSFYNNEISEKSEIFDDQFSVERPDGSNFTLKIRSTKLEDSAMYFCASRAPTGIGELFFGEGSRLTVL.

The chain is built from TRBV3-1 (or the pseudogene TRBV3-2) and TRBJ2-7; D is ambiguous. The CDR3 runs to 13 residues. The germline V gene has CDR1 LGHDT and CDR2 YNNKEL (reference sequence). V lost 1 base and J lost 5, with 9 bases in between. For the CDR3, the DNA is TGTGCCAGCAGCCAAGCGAACGGTCACGAGCAGTACTTC. Its protein is CASSQANGHEQYF.

This clone was observed a handful of times. V gene TRBV19 combines with J gene TRBJ1-1; D remains ambiguous. The germline V gene encodes CDR1 LNHDA and CDR2 SQIVND (reference sequence). Trimming took off 3 bases at V and 1 base at J, with 6 bases between the two ends. The CDR3 has 13 amino acids. CDR3 nucleotide sequence: TGTGCCAGTAGTATGCGGGGGAACACTGAAGCTTTCTTT. Translated: CASSMRGNTEAFF.

The gene calls are TRBV7-3 and TRBJ1-3; 8 bases match TRBD1. After removal of 3 bases from V and 2 bases from J, the junction contained 6 bases not matched to a gene. Germline V CDR1 and CDR2: SGHTA, FQGTGA. The CDR3 is 16 residues long. CDR3 region: CASSFLRTGTGNTIYF. The CDR3 DNA follows: TGTGCCAGCAGCTTTCTGAGGACAGGGACTGGAAACACCATATATTTT.

J is TRBJ2-3 and V is TRBV2, with D uncertain. Trimming cost V 3 bases and J 14 bases, with 15 bases left between them. Germline lookup yields CDR1 SNHLY and CDR2 FYNNEI. The CDR3 is 12 amino acids. CDR3 protein: CASSERSLNPYF. CDR3 nucleotide sequence: TGTGCCAGCAGTGAGAGGAGTCTTAACCCGTATTTT.

This sequence joins TRBV19 and TRBJ2-1; D not resolved. In germline, CDR1 is LNHDA, CDR2 SQIVND (reference sequence). The length of the CDR3 is 15 residues. V gave up 5 bases and J gave up 0 bases, with 11 bases separating them. The CDR3, as DNA: TGTGCCAGTAGTCGGGCAGCGACCTCCTACAATGAGCAGTTCTTC. Amino acids: CASSRAATSYNEQFF.

The chain is built from TRBV2 and TRBJ2-2; weak D call: TRBD1 (5 bases). Germline values: CDR1 SNHLY, CDR2 FYNNEI. V lost 5 bases and J lost 6, with 10 bases in between. The CDR3 has 13 amino acids. As DNA, the CDR3 is TGTGCCAGCAGTTACCGACAGCCCGGGGAGCTGTTTTTT. It yields the protein CASSYRQPGELFF.

The V and J genes are TRBV5-1 and TRBJ2-7, with 15 bases aligning to TRBD2. The ends lost 3 bases at V and 7 bases at J; junction bases unmatched: 11. This CDR3 comprises 17 residues. Germline CDR1 is SGHRS and CDR2 is YFSETQ. The CDR3 nucleotides read TGCGCCAGCAGCTCAGGGACTAGCGGGAGGATACTACGTGAGCAGTACTTC. This sequence encodes CASSSGTSGRILREQYF.

Concerning this clone itself: This CDR3 is also generated by other DNA sequences in the sample. V usage is TRBV5-1 and J usage is TRBJ2-2; 7 bases line up with TRBD1. In germline, CDR1 is SGHRS, CDR2 YFSETQ. The CDR3 has 15 residues. V lost 4 bases, J lost 1 base, and 4 bases stayed unmatched. The CDR3 DNA sequence: TGCGCCAGCAGCCCAAGGACAGGGAACACCGGGGAGCTGTTTTTT. Its translation: CASSPRTGNTGELFF.

This clone was seen only a few times. The genes are TRBV19 and TRBJ2-7; D perhaps matches TRBD2 (6 bases). CDR3 length: 15 amino acids. In germline, CDR1 is LNHDA, CDR2 SQIVND (reference sequence). V dropped 0 bases and J dropped 6 bases, with 15 bases sitting between them. The CDR3 here is CASSIEGGMLPEQYF. CDR3 coding DNA: TGTGCCAGTAGTATAGAAGGCGGGATGCTACCCGAGCAGTACTTC.

This sequence joins TRBV6-4 and TRBJ2-3; D is possibly TRBD2 (6 bases). The CDR3 is 14 residues long. Germline lookup yields CDR1 MRHNA and CDR2 SNTAGT. Deletions cut 4 bases from V and 0 bases from J, with 8 bases between. The CDR3, as DNA: TGTGCCAGCAGTGTGCGGGGCAGCACAGATACGCAGTATTTT. Translating gives CASSVRGSTDTQYF.

The V call is TRBV6-5, the J call TRBJ2-1, with 9 nucleotides matching TRBD2. This CDR3 region has 14 residues. The V gene end was trimmed by 5 bases and the J gene end by 7 bases; junction bases not matched to a gene: 6. CDR1 MNHEY and CDR2 SVGAGI come from the germline V gene. CDR3 sequence reads: CASSRLAAFNEQFF. The CDR3 DNA follows: TGTGCCAGCAGTCGACTAGCGGCTTTTAATGAGCAGTTCTTC.

The chain links TRBV28 to TRBJ2-7, with TRBD2 identical over 9 bases. Germline assignment: CDR1 MDHEN and CDR2 SYDVKM. The CDR3 covers 16 residues. V lost 4 bases and J lost 0; bases outside the gene matches: 7. The CDR3 loop reads CASSSALAGISYEQYF. Here the CDR3 DNA reads TGTGCCAGCAGTTCTGCCCTAGCGGGGATCTCCTACGAGCAGTACTTC.

The CDR3 bases are TGTGCCTGGAGTGTACAATTGGGGGGGAGCCAGCCCCAGCATTTT. Translating gives CAWSVQLGGSQPQHF. The rearrangement links TRBV30 to TRBJ1-5, with D possibly being TRBD1 (5 bases). Germline V gene data show CDR1 as GTSNPN and CDR2 as SVGIG (reference sequence). The CDR3 covers 15 residues. V was clipped by 0 bases and J by 7 bases, with 16 bases between them.

The V call is TRBV10-3, the J call TRBJ2-7; D is unclear. The CDR3 covers 13 residues. Germline CDR1 is ENHRY and CDR2 is SYGVKD. The germline V and J ends were trimmed by 4 bases and 1 base, with 8 bases remaining between them. The CDR3 DNA is TGTGCCATCAGTGTTCCCAGTTCCTACGAGCAGTACTTC. This codes for CAISVPSSYEQYF.

This rearrangement joins TRBV4-3 to TRBJ2-7; perhaps TRBD2 as D (6 bases). CDR1 and CDR2 (germline): LGHNA, YSLEER. Trimming pared 0 bases from V and 3 bases from J, leaving 6 bases between. The CDR3 length is 13 residues. For the CDR3, the DNA is TGCGCCAGCAGCCAAGACGGGGGCTACGAGCAGTACTTC. This translates into CASSQDGGYEQYF.

This CDR3 is CASSPRPAESTDTQYF. CDR3 in DNA: TGCGCCAGCAGCCCGCGTCCAGCGGAAAGCACAGATACGCAGTATTTT. The rearrangement joins TRBV4-3 to TRBJ2-3; D possibly corresponds to TRBD2 (5 bases). CDR1 LGHNA and CDR2 YSLEER come from the germline V gene. The CDR3 is 16 residues long. The V gene lost 4 bases and the J gene lost 0 bases, with 14 bases spanning the gap.

CDR3 in amino acids: CASSLTNNSPLHF. In DNA form, the CDR3 reads TGTGCCAGCAGCTTAACCAATAATTCACCCCTCCACTTT. V usage is TRBV7-9 and J usage is TRBJ1-6; D unclear. The CDR3 spans 13 residues. The V end lost 2 bases, the J end lost 5 bases, and 4 bases lay between the germline ends. Germline CDR1 reads SEHNR; CDR2 reads FQNEAQ (reference sequence). Filled out from reference TRBV7-9 and TRBJ1-6, the complete variable domain reads DTGVSQNPRHKITKRGQNVTFRCDPISEHNRLYWYRQTLGQGPEFLTYFQNEAQLEKSRLLSDRFSAERPKGSFSTLEIQRTEQGDSAMYLCASSLTNNSPLHFGNGTRLTVT.

The V and J genes are TRBV30 and TRBJ1-1, with D possibly matching TRBD1 (5 bases). This CDR3 has 12 amino acids. V lost 4 bases and J lost 7, with 13 bases in between. The germline V gene has CDR1 GTSNPN and CDR2 SVGIG (reference sequence). The CDR3: CAWKIGTVEAFF. The DNA for the CDR3 is TGTGCCTGGAAAATTGGGACGGTTGAAGCTTTCTTT.

The J gene is TRBJ1-1, the V gene TRBV5-1; 11 bases are shared with TRBD1. The length of the CDR3 is 15 residues. Germline V gives CDR1 SGHRS, CDR2 YFSETQ. Unmatched junction bases numbered 2, after V lost 0 bases and J lost 4 bases. The CDR3 sequence: CASSLDGTGGTEAFF. CDR3 bases: TGCGCCAGCAGCTTGGATGGGACAGGGGGCACTGAAGCTTTCTTT.

The count of this clone is one. The CDR3 sequence: CASSQAGLSGGDEQFF. The CDR3 nucleotides read TGCGCCAGCAGCCAAGCGGGACTATCTGGGGGGGATGAGCAGTTCTTC. The V gene is TRBV4-3, the J gene TRBJ2-1; 7 positions match TRBD2. In germline, CDR1 is LGHNA, CDR2 YSLEER. This CDR3 has 16 amino acids. The junction had 11 bases not matched to a gene; V was cut back by 1 base and J by 8 bases.

The chain combines TRBV6-2 or TRBV6-3 with TRBJ1-5; possible D gene TRBD1, 5 bases. CDR3 length: 17 residues. Between the trimmed V and J ends, which lost 0 bases and 1 base, there was a span of 13 bases. Germline V gene data show CDR1 as MNHEY and CDR2 as SVGEGT. CDR3 DNA sequence: TGTGCCAGCAGTTACTCGGGCAGGGCGGAAAGCAATCAGCCCCAGCATTTT. Translated, it gives CASSYSGRAESNQPQHF.

The CDR3 reads CASSETGGPQHF. The CDR3 nucleotides are TGTGCCAGCAGCGAGACAGGGGGACCCCAGCATTTT. This rearrangement joins TRBV7-8 to TRBJ1-5; TRBD1 agrees at 9 bases. V lost 5 bases to trimming and J lost 10 bases; unmatched junction nucleotides: 3. CDR3 size: 12 residues. Per the germline V gene, CDR1 is SGHVS and CDR2 is FQNEAQ. Full variable domain (remainder filled in from reference TRBV7-8 and TRBJ1-5): GAGVSQSPRYKVAKRGQDVALRCDPISGHVSLFWYQQALGQGPEFLTYFQNEAQLDKSGLPSDRFFAERPEGSVSTLKIQRTQQEDSAVYLCASSETGGPQHFGDGTRLSIL.

The V and J genes are TRBV5-1 and TRBJ2-3; D might be TRBD1 (6 bases). V lost 4 bases and J 3 bases, leaving 15 bases between the germline ends. The CDR3 runs 15 residues. From germline, CDR1 is SGHRS and CDR2 YFSETQ. The CDR3 spells CASSRAQGMTDTQYF. Here the CDR3 DNA reads TGCGCCAGCAGCCGTGCCCAGGGGATGACAGATACGCAGTATTTT. Together with reference TRBV5-1 and TRBJ2-3, the CDR3 gives the full variable domain: KAGVTQTPRYLIKTRGQQVTLSCSPISGHRSVSWYQQTPGQGLQFLFEYFSETQRNKGNFPGRFSGRQFSNSRSEMNVSTLELGDSALYLCASSRAQGMTDTQYFGPGTRLTVL.

The chain links TRBV24-1 to TRBJ2-7; D remains unclear. V lost 10 bases and J 4 bases, leaving 7 bases between the germline ends. CDR3 length: 10 amino acids. Germline lookup yields CDR1 KGHDR and CDR2 SFDVKD. In DNA, the CDR3 is TGTGCCACTCTTTTATACGAGCAGTACTTC. Translated, it gives CATLLYEQYF.

The chain couples TRBV7-9 to TRBJ1-2, with D hard to call. The CDR3 runs to 15 residues. The germline V gene encodes CDR1 SEHNR and CDR2 FQNEAQ (reference sequence). The ends were cut back, 7 bases at V and 0 bases at J, with 15 bases in the middle. The CDR3 loop is CASTTRGYSNYGYTF. CDR3 in DNA: TGTGCCAGCACCACTCGGGGTTACTCTAACTATGGCTACACCTTC.